This T cell receptor beta chain comes out of a study of T cell responses to AZD1222 COVID-19 vaccine. Study-level background: Recipients boosted at about 4 weeks or about 12 weeks are pooled. General observations from the study: Unmutated variant regions are reportedly the target of nearly half of TCRs that are spike-specific.

In the case of this clone: The antigen is undetermined.

CDR3 length: 13 amino acids. Germline values: CDR1 SGHDN, CDR2 FVKESK. Trimming pared 3 bases from V and 0 bases from J, leaving 5 bases between. The table came from immunoSEQ multiplex PCR; TCRdb's copy has only in-frame clones and leaves some out. The profile shows over 100,000 clones, approximately 88% of them singletons. The source of this sequence is an adult in good health. The source material was peripheral blood, sampled on day 0 of AZD1222 vaccination. V and J are TRBV14 and TRBJ1-1; D is uncertain. The CDR3 here is CASSQFMNTEAFF. CDR3 coding DNA: TGTGCCAGCAGCCAGTTCATGAACACTGAAGCTTTCTTT.